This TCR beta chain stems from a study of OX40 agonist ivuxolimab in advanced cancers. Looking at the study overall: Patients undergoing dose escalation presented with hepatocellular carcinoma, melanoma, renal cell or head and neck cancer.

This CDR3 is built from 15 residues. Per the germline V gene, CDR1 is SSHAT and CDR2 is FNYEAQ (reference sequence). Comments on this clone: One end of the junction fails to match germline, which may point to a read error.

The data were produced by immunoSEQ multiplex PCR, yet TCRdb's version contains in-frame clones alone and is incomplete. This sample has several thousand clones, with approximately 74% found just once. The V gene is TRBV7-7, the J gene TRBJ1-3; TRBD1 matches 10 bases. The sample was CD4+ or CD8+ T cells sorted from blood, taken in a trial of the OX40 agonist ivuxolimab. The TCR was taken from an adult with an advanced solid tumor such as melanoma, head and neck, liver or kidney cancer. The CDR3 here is CASSLDRGPGNTIYF. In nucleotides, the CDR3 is TGTGCTAGCAGCCTCGACAGGGGGCCTGGAAACACCATATATTTT.